This T cell receptor (beta chain) was identified during a study of regulatory T cells in long-lasting Graves disease. At the level of the study: Antithyroid drug exposure in newly diagnosed Graves' patients had lasted under 3 months. General observations from the study: Whereas approximately 950 public clonotypes were shared by new patients, persistent patients shared more, at over 2,500. Thyroid tissue was not sampled; only peripheral blood was.

Regarding time point: newly diagnosed GD, antithyroid drugs for less than 3 months. PBMCs were the source of the RNA used for TCR sequencing. Germline assignment: CDR1 MDHEN and CDR2 SYDVKM. Trimming pared 5 bases from V and 4 bases from J, leaving 7 bases between. This CDR3 is 12 amino acids long. Building the TCR beta libraries relied on iRepertoire HTBI primers, and CDR3 regions underwent Arm-PCR. TCRdb re-called the multiplex PCR reads with MiXCR, one entry per CDR3 protein. Of 620,000 or so distinct CDR3 sequences listed, 16% are singletons. In its sample, this clonotype was seen many times. Its antigen is as yet unknown. The same specimen was also included in a second study, on T cells in Graves' hyperthyroidism and ophthalmopathy. That source notes: Blood also held most thyroid clonotypes expanded beyond 0.001.

The sequencing used peripheral blood mononuclear cells (PBMCs), collected at new diagnosis, from a patient treated with antithyroid drugs. The rearrangement joins TRBV28 to TRBJ2-3; D may correspond to TRBD1 or TRBD2 (5 bases each). The receptor was isolated from a woman aged 25 to 39 with Graves disease. The CDR3 here is CASSGGSDTQYF. In DNA form, the CDR3 reads TGTGCCAGCAGTGGGGGTTCAGATACGCAGTATTTT.